This record looks at one TCR beta chain sequence and its context. RNA transcripts were the template, and TCR beta CDR3 regions were amplified from them. The first round was an RT-PCR with HTBI primers, and the second round was a multiplex PCR. TCRdb passed the multiplex PCR reads through MiXCR, listing each CDR3 protein once. The sample shows hundreds of thousands of distinct CDR3 sequences, about 47% of them seen only once. This record belongs to a study of Graves' ophthalmopathy and Graves' hyperthyroidism. This CDR3 contains 14 residues. Per germline, CDR1 SEHNR and CDR2 FQNEAQ (reference sequence). Trimming removed 4 bases from V and 6 bases from J; junction bases left unmatched: 6.

The rearrangement joins TRBV7-9 to TRBJ2-7, with 10 bases fitting TRBD2. The specimen sequenced was peripheral blood. The sequence was obtained from an adult man with Graves' ophthalmopathy. DNA for the CDR3: TGTGCCAGCAGCTCAGGGACTAGCGTCTCCGAGCAGTACTTC. This gives the protein CASSSGTSVSEQYF.